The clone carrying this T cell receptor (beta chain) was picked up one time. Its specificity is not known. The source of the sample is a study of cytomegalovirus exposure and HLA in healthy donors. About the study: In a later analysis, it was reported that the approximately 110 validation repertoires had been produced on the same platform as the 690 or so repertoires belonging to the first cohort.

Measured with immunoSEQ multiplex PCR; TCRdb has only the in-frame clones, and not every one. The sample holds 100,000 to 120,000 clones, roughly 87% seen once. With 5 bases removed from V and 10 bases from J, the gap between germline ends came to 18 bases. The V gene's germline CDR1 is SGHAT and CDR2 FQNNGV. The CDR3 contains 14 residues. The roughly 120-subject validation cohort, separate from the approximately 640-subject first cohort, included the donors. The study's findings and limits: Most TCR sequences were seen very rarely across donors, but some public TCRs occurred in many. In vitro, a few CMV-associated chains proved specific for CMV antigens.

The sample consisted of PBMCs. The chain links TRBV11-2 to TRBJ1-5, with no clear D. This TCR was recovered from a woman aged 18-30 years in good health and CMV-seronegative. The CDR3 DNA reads TGTGCCAGCAGCCCCTCCACGGTTTCCTTCCCCCAGCATTTT. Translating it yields CASSPSTVSFPQHF.